The text below deals with one T cell receptor (beta chain). Its target is not known. The data were taken from a study of Ad26.COV2.S vaccination and SARS-CoV-2 variants. About the study: Dosing was one shot or two shots 56 days apart.

V lost 4 bases, J lost 4 bases, and 18 bases lay in between. This CDR3 spans 16 amino acids. From germline, CDR1 is SGHRS and CDR2 YFSETQ. Described treatment: 15 to 20 received Ad26.COV2.S at low or high dose, single or two shots; about five received placebo; per-sample allocation not given. Material that was analyzed had been drawn on day 63 after the first vaccine or placebo injection. Libraries were prepared by immunoSEQ multiplex PCR; TCRdb keeps only in-frame clonotypes and omits some of them. The repertoire holds just under 250,000 clones, with around 87% as singletons. Findings of the study overall: People who got the vaccine had more spike-specific TCR breadth than people who got placebo. It is possible that the TCR breadth and depth analyses underestimated the total T cell responses.

This receptor was obtained from a person between 18 and 65 years old who received the Ad26.COV2.S COVID-19 vaccine or a placebo. The sequences come from peripheral blood, collected in a trial of Ad26.COV2.S vaccine versus placebo. The chain links TRBV5-1 to TRBJ1-5; D uncertain. The CDR3 coding sequence is TGCGCCAGCAGCCCGGGTGTTCTGGGCCTGAATCAGCCCCAGCATTTT. Amino acid sequence: CASSPGVLGLNQPQHF.